This TCR beta chain is drawn from a study of T cells in women clearing cervical HPV infection (dated by TCRdb to 2017 to 2018). Study-level background: Cases were some 24 women with histologically confirmed HPV16-related CIN3 or worse, including 2 invasive cancers. The exploratory proof-of-principle case-control study was nested within the Guanacaste HPV Natural History Study in Costa Rica and compared TCR repertoires across cervical HPV16 outcomes. In the parent cohort, 10,049 women aged 18 or older were enrolled in Guanacaste, Costa Rica, during about 1992 to 1994 and then followed for under nine years. Median age was about 30 years in cases versus roughly 37 in controls, and baseline characteristics did not differ significantly. Since HLA typing was available for only a few women, HLA type could not be ruled out as a confounder. Five blinded duplicates per group were added as quality controls, so that approximately 60 samples were obtained: roughly 50 participants and 10 replicates. Among cases, blood sampling came a median of roughly 150 days after lesion detection, with an interquartile range of about 80 to 210 days. Cases and controls were matched on year of sample collection and on age within five years. Blood from cases was collected at the visit at which the lesion was first identified, whereas blood from controls was collected once infection was no longer detected. The controls were over 20 women whose single incident HPV16 infection cleared within 12 months with no development of precancer or cancer. The research as a whole found: Random forest classifiers that combined richness and V gene abundances separated cases from controls with an estimated AUC of around 0.84. Because of the cross-sectional design, the study could not determine whether the associations came before infection or resulted from infection, and neither effector/memory subsets nor HPV-specific T cells were isolated. Because the number of T cells in each sample was unknown, differences in richness could reflect differing T-cell content rather than repertoire biology. Lower TRBV6-7 relative abundance was observed in cases than in controls (about 0.1% versus 0.15%; Bonferroni P = 0.0008). Across sequencing depths, CIN3+ cases showed significantly higher TCR repertoire richness than controls, but evenness did not differ between the groups.

For this clone: This clone's antigen is unknown. The CDR3 is cut off 3 residues early in the read; its end comes from the germline J gene.

Every participant had a single incident cervical HPV16 infection, and prevalent HPV16 infections were excluded. Cervical HPV DNA was detected by MY09/MY11 PCR, and genotyping was performed by dot-blot hybridization. Around 15 mL of heparinized blood were centrifuged, and the buffy coat was aliquoted, frozen at -30°C, then stored at -80°C. QIAGEN kits were used to extract genomic DNA from the buffy coat specimens. The immunoSEQ assay used multiplex PCR to amplify TCR beta CDR3 regions from an average of around 1,200 ng of genomic DNA per sample. The assay corrected primer bias using a complete synthetic TCR repertoire to establish an amplification baseline. The amplicons were sequenced on the Illumina platform. As for how the authors treated the data: Sequences were error-corrected by clustering with frequency ratios and a modified nearest-neighbor algorithm, then analyzed in the immunoSEQ Analyzer with IMGT gene definitions. At each rarefaction depth, TCR richness and evenness were averaged across 20 rarefaction repeats, and any sample with fewer sequences than the depth was left out. Wilcoxon rank sum tests with FDR correction were used to compare relative abundances of V, D and J genes between the groups. Blinded duplicates gave an intraclass correlation of over 90% for TCR richness and an average of about 76% across over 65 gene segments. Imported from immuneACCESS, the table was reduced by TCRdb to in-frame sequences with V and J called. These copies leave out some clones; in studies compared against another copy, an unresolved V gene accounts for under half, and the cause of the remainder is not known. The DNA was the basis for D and trimming; V, J and clone size are from that table. For this sample, the table gives about 46,000 clones. Of the sample, less than 40% is held by the ten largest clones.

From a lookup of the germline V gene, CDR1 and CDR2 are SGHDN and FVKESK. The CDR3 numbers 11 residues from cysteine through phenylalanine. Part of the CDR3 DNA is given, 24 bases translated from base 1. The junction carries 3 bases between V and J, which are trimmed by 3 bases and 3 bases respectively. Here the chain combines TRBV14 and TRBJ2-7, with no confidently assigned D gene. Sequencing used blood buffy coat. This receptor was taken from a woman aged 18-70 years with a cervical HPV16 infection that either progressed to CIN3+ or cleared (not recorded which). The CDR3 protein is CASSQYYEQYF. The sequenced part of the CDR3 DNA is TGTGCCAGCAGCCAGTACTACGAG.